This T cell receptor beta chain was sequenced during a study of metastatic and nonmetastatic thyroid tumors. Whole-study context: Where malignant and benign thyroid patients were concerned, repertoires were compared across blood and tumor or nodule tissue.

Study observations and caveats: Reported TCR beta diversity, measured in blood and tumor, was significantly higher for malignant thyroid tumors than for benign nodules.

Per the original methods: Between-group CDR3 differences, defined by clinicopathological status, yielded a distant-metastasis classifier for papillary thyroid cancer. MiXCR re-clonotyped the PCR reads for TCRdb. TCRdb, not the authors, supplied the V and J calls. The sample lists around 17,000 clones; 12% were seen once. Among the patients, none had received any treatment before thyroid surgery. CDR3 size: 13 residues. Germline V gives CDR1 SGHVS, CDR2 FNYEAQ. Trimming took off 5 bases at V and 5 bases at J, with 11 bases between the two ends. This clone appeared many times. Its target is not known. Source material: tumor tissue. The origin of this receptor is a female donor with papillary thyroid cancer or a benign thyroid nodule (not recorded which). Some clones in this sample may be carry-over from other donors' samples. The rearrangement uses TRBV7-6 and TRBJ2-3, with a weak D call TRBD2 (6 bases). CDR3 amino acids: CASSAGTLDTQYF. Here the CDR3 DNA reads TGTGCCAGCAGCGCCGGGACTTTAGATACGCAGTATTTT.